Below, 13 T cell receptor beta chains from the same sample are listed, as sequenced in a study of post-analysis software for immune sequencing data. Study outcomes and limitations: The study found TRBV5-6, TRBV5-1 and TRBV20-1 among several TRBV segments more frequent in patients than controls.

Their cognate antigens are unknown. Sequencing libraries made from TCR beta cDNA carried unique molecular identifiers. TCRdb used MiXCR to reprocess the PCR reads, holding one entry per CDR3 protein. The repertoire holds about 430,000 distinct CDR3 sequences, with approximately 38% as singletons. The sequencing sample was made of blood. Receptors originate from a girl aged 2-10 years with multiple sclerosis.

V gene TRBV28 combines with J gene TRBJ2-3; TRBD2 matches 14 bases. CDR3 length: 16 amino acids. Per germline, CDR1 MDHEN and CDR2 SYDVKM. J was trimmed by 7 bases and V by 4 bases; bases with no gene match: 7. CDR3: CASSSSGTSGSHTQYF. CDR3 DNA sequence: TGTGCCAGCAGTTCCTCCGGGACTAGCGGGAGCCATACGCAGTATTTT. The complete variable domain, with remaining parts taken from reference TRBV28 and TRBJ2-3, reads DVKVTQSSRYLVKRTGEKVFLECVQDMDHENMFWYRQDPGLGLRLIYFSYDVKMKEKGDIPEGYSVSREKKERFSLILESASTNQTSMYLCASSSSGTSGSHTQYFGPGTRLTVL.

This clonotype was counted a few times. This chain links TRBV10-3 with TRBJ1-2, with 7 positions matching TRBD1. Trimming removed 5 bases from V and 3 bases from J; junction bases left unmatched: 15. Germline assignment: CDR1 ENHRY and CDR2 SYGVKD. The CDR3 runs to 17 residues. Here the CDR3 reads CAISPLPQGEAYYGYTF. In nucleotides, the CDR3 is TGTGCCATCAGTCCACTACCCCAGGGGGAAGCCTACTATGGCTACACCTTC.

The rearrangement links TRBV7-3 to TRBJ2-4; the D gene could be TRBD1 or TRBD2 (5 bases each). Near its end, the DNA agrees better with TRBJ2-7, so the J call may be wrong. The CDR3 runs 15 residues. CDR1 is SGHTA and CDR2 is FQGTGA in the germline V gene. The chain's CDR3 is CASSAGQLGPYEQYF. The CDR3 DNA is TGTGCCAGCAGCGCGGGCCAGTTGGGACCCTACGAGCAGTACTTC.

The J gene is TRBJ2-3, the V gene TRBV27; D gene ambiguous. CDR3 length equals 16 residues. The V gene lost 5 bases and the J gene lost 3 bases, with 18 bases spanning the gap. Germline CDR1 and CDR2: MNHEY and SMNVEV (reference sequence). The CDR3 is CASSGPQGYPTDTQYF. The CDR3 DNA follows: TGTGCCAGCAGTGGTCCCCAAGGGTACCCAACAGATACGCAGTATTTT.

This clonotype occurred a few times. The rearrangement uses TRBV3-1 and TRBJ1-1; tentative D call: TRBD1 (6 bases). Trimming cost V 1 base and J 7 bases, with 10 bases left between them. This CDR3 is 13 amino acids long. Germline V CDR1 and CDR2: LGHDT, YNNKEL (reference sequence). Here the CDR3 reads CASSQVGGNEAFF. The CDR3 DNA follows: TGTGCCAGCAGCCAAGTAGGGGGTAATGAAGCTTTCTTT.

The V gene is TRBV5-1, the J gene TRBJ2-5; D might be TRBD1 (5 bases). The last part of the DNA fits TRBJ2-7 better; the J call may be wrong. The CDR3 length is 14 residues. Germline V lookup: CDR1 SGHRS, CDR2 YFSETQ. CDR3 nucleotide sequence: TGCGCCAGCAGCTTGTACAGGATGCTCGACGAGCAGTACTTC. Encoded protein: CASSLYRMLDEQYF.

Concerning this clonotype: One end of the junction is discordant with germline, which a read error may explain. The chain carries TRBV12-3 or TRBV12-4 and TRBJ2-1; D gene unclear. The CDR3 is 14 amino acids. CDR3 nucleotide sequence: TGTGCCACCAACGGGCTACCAAACTACGATGAGCAGTTCTTC. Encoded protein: CATNGLPNYDEQFF.

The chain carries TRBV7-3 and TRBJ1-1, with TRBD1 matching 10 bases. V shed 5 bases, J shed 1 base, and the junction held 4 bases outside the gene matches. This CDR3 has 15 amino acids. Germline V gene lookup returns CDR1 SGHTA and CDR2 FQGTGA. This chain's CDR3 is CASSTGQGPNTEAFF. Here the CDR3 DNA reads TGTGCCAGCAGCACGGGACAGGGGCCGAACACTGAAGCTTTCTTT.

CDR3 region: CASSRQRLETQYF. As DNA, the CDR3 is TGTGCCAGCAGTCGACAGAGACTAGAGACCCAGTACTTC. The chain employs TRBV12-3 or TRBV12-4 and TRBJ2-5; perhaps TRBD1 as D (5 bases). CDR3 size: 13 residues. V was cut by 5 bases and J by 4 bases, with 11 bases left in between.

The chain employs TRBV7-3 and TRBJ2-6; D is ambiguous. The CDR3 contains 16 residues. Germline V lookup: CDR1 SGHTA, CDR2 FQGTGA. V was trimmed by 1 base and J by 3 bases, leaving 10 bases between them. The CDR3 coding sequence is TGTGCCAGCAGCTTAAATTCGAATCGTGGGGCCAACGTCCTGACTTTC. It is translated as CASSLNSNRGANVLTF. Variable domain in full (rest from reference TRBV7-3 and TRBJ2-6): GAGVSQTPSNKVTEKGKYVELRCDPISGHTALYWYRQSLGQGPEFLIYFQGTGAADDSGLPNDRFFAVRPEGSVSTLKIQRTERGDSAVYLCASSLNSNRGANVLTFGAGSRLTVL.

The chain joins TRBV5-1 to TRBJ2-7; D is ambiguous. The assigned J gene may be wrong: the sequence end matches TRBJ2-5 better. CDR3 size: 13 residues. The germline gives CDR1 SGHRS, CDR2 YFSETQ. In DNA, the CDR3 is TGCGCCAGCAGCTTGGCCTTGGCGAAGACCCAGTACTTC. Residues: CASSLALAKTQYF.

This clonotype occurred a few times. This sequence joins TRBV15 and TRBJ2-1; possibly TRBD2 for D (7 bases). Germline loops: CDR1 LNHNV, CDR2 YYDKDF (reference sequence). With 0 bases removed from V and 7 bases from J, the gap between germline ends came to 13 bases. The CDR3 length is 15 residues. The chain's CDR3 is CATSRDAGAGNEQFF. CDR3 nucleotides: TGTGCCACCAGCAGAGATGCGGGGGCTGGTAATGAGCAGTTCTTC.

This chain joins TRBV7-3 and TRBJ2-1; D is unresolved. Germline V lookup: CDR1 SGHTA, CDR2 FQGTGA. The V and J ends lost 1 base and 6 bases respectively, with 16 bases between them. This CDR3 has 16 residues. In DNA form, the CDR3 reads TGTGCCAGCAGCTTAAAGTTGGCAAACGCAGGCAATGAGCAGTTCTTC. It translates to CASSLKLANAGNEQFF. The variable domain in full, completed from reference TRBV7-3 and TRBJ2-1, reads GAGVSQTPSNKVTEKGKYVELRCDPISGHTALYWYRQSLGQGPEFLIYFQGTGAADDSGLPNDRFFAVRPEGSVSTLKIQRTERGDSAVYLCASSLKLANAGNEQFFGPGTRLTVL.